This entry concerns a single T cell receptor beta chain. Its antigen specificity is not known. Qualities for individual bases were not recorded, and no much larger clone is one base off. Libraries were prepared through the immunoSEQ multiplex PCR assay. TCRdb stores this immuneACCESS table with in-frame sequences only. Part of the clones is absent; in the studies checked, under half of the shortfall reflects unresolved V genes, and no reason is known for the rest. In all, the sample holds about 120,000 clones, and more than 70% of those were seen once. Of the sample, around 3.4% falls within the top ten clones. This entry is derived from a study of control samples from healthy donors and cancer patients (dated by TCRdb to between 2020 and 2021). The CDR3 starts with the cysteine, ends with the phenylalanine, and has 14 residues. CDR3 DNA is the only sequence kept; it has 42 bases, read in frame from the first base. At the junction V is shortened by 5 bases and J by 5 bases; bases outside the gene matches: 6. CDR1 MNHNY and CDR2 SVGAGI were looked up in the germline V gene (reference sequence).

The sequence came from a man in his forties in good health. The sequenced sample was blood. Recombination joined TRBV6-6 with TRBJ1-2, with TRBD1 identical over 9 junction bases. The DNA reads TGTGCCAGCAGTACCCCGGGACAGGGTTATGGCTACACCTTC. Translated, it reads CASSTPGQGYGYTF.